The clone carrying this T cell receptor (beta chain) was seen only a few times. Its antigen is still unknown. CDR3 length: 15 residues. CDR1 SGHNT and CDR2 YENEEA come from the germline V gene. V was cut by 5 bases and J by 4 bases, with 15 bases left in between. Each CDR3 protein is one row after TCRdb ran MiXCR on the 5' RACE reads. This sample has roughly 80,000 distinct CDR3 sequences, with roughly 16% found just once. The data were taken from a study of early T cells in non-severe SARS-CoV-2 infection. Whole-study results and caveats: Private and CD4 specificities were missed by VDJdb matching, skewed to anti-spike CD8.

What was sequenced was whole blood. This receptor was taken from an adult who was a healthcare worker with PCR-confirmed SARS-CoV-2 infection or an uninfected control (not recorded which). The chain uses TRBV11-3 and TRBJ2-1; no clear D gene. The CDR3, as DNA: TGTGCCAGCAGCACGGGCGCCAATTGGTACAATGAGCAGTTCTTC. Its protein is CASSTGANWYNEQFF.